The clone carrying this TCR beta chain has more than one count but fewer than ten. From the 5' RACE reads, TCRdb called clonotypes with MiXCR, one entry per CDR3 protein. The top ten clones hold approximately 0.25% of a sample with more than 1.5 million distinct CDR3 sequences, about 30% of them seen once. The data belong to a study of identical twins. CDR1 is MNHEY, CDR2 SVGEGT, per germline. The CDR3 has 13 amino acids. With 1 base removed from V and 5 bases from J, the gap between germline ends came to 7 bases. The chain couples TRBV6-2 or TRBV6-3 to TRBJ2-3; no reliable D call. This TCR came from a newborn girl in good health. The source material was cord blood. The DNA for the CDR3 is TGTGCCAGCAGTTACTGGCCCGGAGATACGCAGTATTTT. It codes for CASSYWPGDTQYF.